This entry is about one T cell receptor beta chain. Its antigen remains unidentified. The V gene's germline CDR1 is MRHNA and CDR2 SNTAGT. The CDR3 is 14 residues long. This entry belongs to a study of CXCR3-negative and CXCR3-positive naive CD8 T cells. 5' RACE that incorporated UMI labels was used to prepare the TRB cDNA libraries. Following a re-call of the 5' RACE reads, TCRdb has one entry per CDR3 protein and lacks DNA. The sample has about 23,000 distinct CDR3 sequences; the top ten hold over 15%. Notes on the study in general: TRBV-TRBJ usage matched between naive CXCR3-negative and CXCR3-positive cells but not between memory cells.

Every CD8+ T cell subset underwent triplicate sorting at more than 250,000 cells apiece. The chain employs TRBV6-4 and TRBJ1-2. The sequence was obtained from a human donor in good health. Some clones in this sample may be carry-over from other donors' samples. The material sequenced was memory CD8+ T cells from blood. CDR3 amino acids: CASSEGGNGYGYTF.